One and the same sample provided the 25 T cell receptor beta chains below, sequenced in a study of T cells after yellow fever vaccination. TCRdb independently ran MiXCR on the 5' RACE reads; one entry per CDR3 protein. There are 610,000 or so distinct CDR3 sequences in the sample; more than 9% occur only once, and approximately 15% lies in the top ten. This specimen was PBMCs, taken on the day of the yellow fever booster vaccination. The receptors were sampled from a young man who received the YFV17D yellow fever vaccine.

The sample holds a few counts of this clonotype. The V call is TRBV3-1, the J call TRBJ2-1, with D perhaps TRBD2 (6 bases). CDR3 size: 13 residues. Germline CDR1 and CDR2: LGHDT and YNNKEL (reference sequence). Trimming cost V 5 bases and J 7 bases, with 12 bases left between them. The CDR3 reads CASSSNRGNEQFF. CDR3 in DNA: TGTGCCAGCAGCTCCAATCGGGGGAATGAGCAGTTCTTC.

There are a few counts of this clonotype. As DNA, the CDR3 is TGTGCCACCAGCCTAACGATGAGCACAGATACGCAGTATTTT. Its protein product is CATSLTMSTDTQYF. V usage is TRBV15 and J usage is TRBJ2-3; D call uncertain. CDR3 size: 14 residues. Trimming stripped 5 bases from V and 0 bases from J, with 9 bases between. Germline CDR1 is LNHNV and CDR2 is YYDKDF (reference sequence). The full variable domain, in which reference TRBV15 and TRBJ2-3 provide the parts outside the CDR3, is DAMVIQNPRYQVTQFGKPVTLSCSQTLNHNVMYWYQQKSSQAPKLLFHYYDKDFNNEADTPDNFQSRRPNTSFCFLDIRSPGLGDTAMYLCATSLTMSTDTQYFGPGTRLTVL.

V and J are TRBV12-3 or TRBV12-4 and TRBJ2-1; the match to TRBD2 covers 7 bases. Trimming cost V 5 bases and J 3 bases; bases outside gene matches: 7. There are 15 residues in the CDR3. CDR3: CASSTIAGNYNEQFF. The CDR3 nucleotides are TGTGCCAGCAGTACTATAGCGGGCAACTACAATGAGCAGTTCTTC.

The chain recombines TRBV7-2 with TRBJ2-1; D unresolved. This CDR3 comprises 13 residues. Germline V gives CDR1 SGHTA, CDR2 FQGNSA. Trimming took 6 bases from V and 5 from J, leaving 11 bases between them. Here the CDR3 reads CASRGPTNNEQFF. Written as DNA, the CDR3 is TGTGCCAGCAGAGGGCCGACAAACAATGAGCAGTTCTTC.

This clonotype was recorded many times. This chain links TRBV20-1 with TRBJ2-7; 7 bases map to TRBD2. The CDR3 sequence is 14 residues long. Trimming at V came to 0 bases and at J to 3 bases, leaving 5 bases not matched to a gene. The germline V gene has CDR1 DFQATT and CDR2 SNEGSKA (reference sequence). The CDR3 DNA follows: TGCAGTGCTAGAGATAGCGGGCAATTCTACGAGCAGTACTTC. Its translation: CSARDSGQFYEQYF.

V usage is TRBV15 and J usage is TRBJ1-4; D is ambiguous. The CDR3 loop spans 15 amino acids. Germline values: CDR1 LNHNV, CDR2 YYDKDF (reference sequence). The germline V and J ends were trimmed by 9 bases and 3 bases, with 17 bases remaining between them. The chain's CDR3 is CATGSKARANEKLFF. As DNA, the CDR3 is TGTGCCACAGGGAGTAAGGCGAGAGCTAATGAAAAACTGTTTTTT.

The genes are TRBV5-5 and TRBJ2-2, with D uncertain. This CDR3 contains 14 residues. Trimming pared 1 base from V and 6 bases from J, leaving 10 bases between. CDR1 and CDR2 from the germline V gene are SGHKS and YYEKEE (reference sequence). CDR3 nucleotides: TGTGCCAGCAGCTTGATCTCGTTGTCCGGGGAGCTGTTTTTT. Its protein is CASSLISLSGELFF.

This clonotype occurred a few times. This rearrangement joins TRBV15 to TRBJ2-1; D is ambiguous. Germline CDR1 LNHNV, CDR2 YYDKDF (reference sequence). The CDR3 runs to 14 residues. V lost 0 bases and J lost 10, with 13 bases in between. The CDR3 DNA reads TGTGCCACCAGCAGAGATGAATTCCGTGTCGAGCAGTTCTTC. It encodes CATSRDEFRVEQFF.

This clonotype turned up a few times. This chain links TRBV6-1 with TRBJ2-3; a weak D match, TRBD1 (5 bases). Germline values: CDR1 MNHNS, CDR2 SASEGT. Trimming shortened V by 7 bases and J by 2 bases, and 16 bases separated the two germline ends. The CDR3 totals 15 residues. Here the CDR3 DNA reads TGTGCCAGCAAGGGTAGGGGCAGGGTCACAGATACGCAGTATTTT. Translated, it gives CASKGRGRVTDTQYF.

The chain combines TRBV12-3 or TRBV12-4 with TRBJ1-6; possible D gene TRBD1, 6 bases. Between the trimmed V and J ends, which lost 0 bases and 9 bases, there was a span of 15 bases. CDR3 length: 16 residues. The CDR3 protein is CASSLAVGGAGSPLHF. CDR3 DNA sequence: TGTGCCAGCAGTTTAGCGGTTGGGGGCGCGGGTTCACCCCTCCACTTT.

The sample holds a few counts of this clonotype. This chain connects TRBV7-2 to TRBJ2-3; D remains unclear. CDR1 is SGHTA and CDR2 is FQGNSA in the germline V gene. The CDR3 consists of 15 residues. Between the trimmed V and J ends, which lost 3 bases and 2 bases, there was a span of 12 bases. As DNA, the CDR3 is TGTGCCAGCAGCTTTGGACGGACGACCACAGATACGCAGTATTTT. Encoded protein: CASSFGRTTTDTQYF.

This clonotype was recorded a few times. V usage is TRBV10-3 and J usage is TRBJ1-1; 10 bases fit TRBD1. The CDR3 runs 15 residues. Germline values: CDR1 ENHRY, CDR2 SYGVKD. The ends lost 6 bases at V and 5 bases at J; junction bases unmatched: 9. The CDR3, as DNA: TGTGCCATCAGCTCTCTGGACAGGGGGAAAACTGAAGCTTTCTTT. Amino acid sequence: CAISSLDRGKTEAFF.

The CDR3 region has the DNA TGCAGCGTTGAAGATCGGGCCGCGGAGGGCTATGGCTACACCTTC. Amino acids: CSVEDRAAEGYGYTF. This sequence joins TRBV29-1 and TRBJ1-2, with unresolved D. The CDR3 is 15 residues long. Trimming took 0 bases from V and 4 from J, leaving 15 bases between them. Germline lookup yields CDR1 SQVTM and CDR2 ANQGSEA.

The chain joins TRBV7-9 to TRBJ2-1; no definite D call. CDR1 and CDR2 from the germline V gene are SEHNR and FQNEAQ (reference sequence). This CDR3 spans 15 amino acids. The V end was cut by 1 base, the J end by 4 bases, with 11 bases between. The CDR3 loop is CASSLEFSRYNEQFF. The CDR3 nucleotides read TGTGCCAGCAGCTTAGAGTTCAGCCGGTACAATGAGCAGTTCTTC.

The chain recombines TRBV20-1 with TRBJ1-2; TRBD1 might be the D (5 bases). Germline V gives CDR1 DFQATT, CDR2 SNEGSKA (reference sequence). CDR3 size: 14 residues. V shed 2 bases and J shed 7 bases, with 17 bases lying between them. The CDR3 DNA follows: TGCAGTGCTAGATGGGACCTTGCCAGCGGTGGCTACACCTTC. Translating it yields CSARWDLASGGYTF.

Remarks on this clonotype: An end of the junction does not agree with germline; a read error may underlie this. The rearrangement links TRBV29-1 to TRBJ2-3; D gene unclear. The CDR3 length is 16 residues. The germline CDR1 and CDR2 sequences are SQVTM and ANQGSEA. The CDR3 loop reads CSVEGFIHRPTDPQYF. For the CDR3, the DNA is TGCAGCGTTGAAGGGTTTATACACCGACCCACAGATCCGCAGTATTTT.

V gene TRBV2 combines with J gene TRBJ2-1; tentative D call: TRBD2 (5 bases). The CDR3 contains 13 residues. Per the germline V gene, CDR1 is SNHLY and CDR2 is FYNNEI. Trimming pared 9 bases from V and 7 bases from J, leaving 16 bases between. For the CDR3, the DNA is TGTGCCAGTGGGAGCCTCGGCTTTAATGAGCAGTTCTTC. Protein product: CASGSLGFNEQFF.

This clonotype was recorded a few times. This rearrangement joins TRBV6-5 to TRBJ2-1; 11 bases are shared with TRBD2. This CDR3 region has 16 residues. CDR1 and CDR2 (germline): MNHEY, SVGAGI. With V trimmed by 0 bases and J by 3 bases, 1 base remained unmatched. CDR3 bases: TGTGCCAGCAGTTACTCGACTAGCGGGATCTACAATGAGCAGTTCTTC. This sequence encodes CASSYSTSGIYNEQFF.

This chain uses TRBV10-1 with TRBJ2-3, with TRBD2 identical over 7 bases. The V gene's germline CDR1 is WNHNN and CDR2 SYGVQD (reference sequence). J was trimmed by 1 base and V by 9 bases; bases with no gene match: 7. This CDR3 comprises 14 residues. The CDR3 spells CASQRDRGTDTQYF. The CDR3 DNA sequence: TGCGCCAGTCAGCGGGACCGAGGCACAGATACGCAGTATTTT.

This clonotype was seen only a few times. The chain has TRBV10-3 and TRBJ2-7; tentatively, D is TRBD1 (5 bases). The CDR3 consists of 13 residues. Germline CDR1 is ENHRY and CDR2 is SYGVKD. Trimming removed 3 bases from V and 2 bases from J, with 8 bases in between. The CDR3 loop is CAISDRGTYEQYF. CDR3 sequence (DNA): TGTGCCATCAGTGATAGGGGAACCTACGAGCAGTACTTC.

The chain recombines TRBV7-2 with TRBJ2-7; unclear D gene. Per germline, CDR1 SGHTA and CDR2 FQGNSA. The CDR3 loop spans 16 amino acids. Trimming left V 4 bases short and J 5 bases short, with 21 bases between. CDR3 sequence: CASSSRRIHPSNEQYF. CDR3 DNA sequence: TGTGCCAGCAGCTCAAGACGTATACATCCATCCAACGAGCAGTACTTC.

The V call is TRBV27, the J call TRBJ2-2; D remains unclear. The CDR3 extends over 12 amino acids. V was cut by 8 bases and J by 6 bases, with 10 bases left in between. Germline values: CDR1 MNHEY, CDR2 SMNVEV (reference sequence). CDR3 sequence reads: CASDPGSGELFF. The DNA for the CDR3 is TGTGCCAGCGATCCCGGGTCCGGGGAGCTGTTTTTT.

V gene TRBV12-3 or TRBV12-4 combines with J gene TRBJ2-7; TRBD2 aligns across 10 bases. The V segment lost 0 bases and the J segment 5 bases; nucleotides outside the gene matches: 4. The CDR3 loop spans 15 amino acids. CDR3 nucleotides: TGTGCCAGCAGTTTAGCTGGACTAGCGGCTAACGAGCAGTACTTC. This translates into CASSLAGLAANEQYF.

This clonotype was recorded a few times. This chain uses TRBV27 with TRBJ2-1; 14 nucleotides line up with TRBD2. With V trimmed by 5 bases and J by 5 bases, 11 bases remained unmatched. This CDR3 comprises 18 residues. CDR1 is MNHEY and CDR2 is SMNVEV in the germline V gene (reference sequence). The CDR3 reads CASSIRTSGRPPNNEQFF. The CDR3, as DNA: TGTGCCAGCAGTATCAGGACTAGCGGGAGGCCCCCAAACAATGAGCAGTTCTTC.

CDR3 loop: CSADRGTVGQETQYF. The CDR3 bases are TGCAGTGCTGACCGAGGGACAGTGGGACAAGAGACCCAGTACTTC. The gene calls are TRBV20-1 and TRBJ2-5, with 7 bases fitting TRBD1. From germline, CDR1 is DFQATT and CDR2 SNEGSKA (reference sequence). The CDR3 runs to 15 residues. The J segment lost 2 bases and the V segment lost 5 bases, leaving 11 bases of the junction unmatched.